What follows are 22 T cell receptor beta chains derived from one specimen sequenced in a study of molecular identifiers for immune sequencing clone quantification. Via MiXCR, TCRdb re-called the PCR reads, giving one row per CDR3 protein. The sample comprises around 82,000 distinct CDR3 sequences, around 20% of which are singletons, and around 0.8% rests with the top ten. Sequencing was performed on naive CD8+ T cells from blood, with Jurkat cell RNA spiked in. Documented subset: FACS-sorted CD8+CD4-CCR7+CD45RA+ naive T cells. Receptors were obtained from a human donor in good health. Some libraries in this study had Jurkat cell RNA spiked in.

A few counts support this clonotype. The V call is TRBV3-1, the J call TRBJ2-5, with 7 positions matching TRBD1. The CDR3 covers 16 residues. Germline lookup yields CDR1 LGHDT and CDR2 YNNKEL (reference sequence). V lost 0 bases and J lost 5; bases outside the gene matches: 9. The CDR3 reads CASSQEDPGRGETQYF. The CDR3 DNA sequence: TGTGCCAGCAGCCAAGAGGACCCGGGCAGGGGGGAGACCCAGTACTTC.

Only a few counts were recorded for this clonotype. This chain joins TRBV10-3 and TRBJ2-7, with a tentative D call TRBD1 (6 bases). V gave up 6 bases and J gave up 2 bases, with 11 bases separating them. Germline-derived CDR1 and CDR2 are ENHRY and SYGVKD. The CDR3 contains 13 residues. The chain's CDR3 is CAISRGQTYEQYF. The CDR3 coding sequence is TGTGCCATCAGCAGGGGCCAAACCTACGAGCAGTACTTC.

This clonotype was counted ten times or more. The chain carries TRBV7-2 and TRBJ2-1; 9 bases map to TRBD2. The germline gives CDR1 SGHTA, CDR2 FQGNSA. The CDR3 length is 15 residues. The V and J ends lost 5 bases and 7 bases, in that order; junction bases with no gene match: 9. For the CDR3, the DNA is TGTGCCAGCAGCGAAGGTTTTAGCGGGGGAAATGAGCAGTTCTTC. This gives the protein CASSEGFSGGNEQFF.

In its sample, this clonotype was seen many times. The chain employs TRBV4-1 and TRBJ2-3; D is uncertain. Trimming removed 0 bases from V and 3 bases from J, with 7 bases in between. CDR1 is MGHRA, CDR2 YSYEKL, per germline. The CDR3 runs to 14 residues. For the CDR3, the DNA is TGCGCCAGCAGCCAAGATAAGGCGACAGATACGCAGTATTTT. It encodes CASSQDKATDTQYF.

In its sample, this clonotype was seen many times. The rearrangement links TRBV6-2 or TRBV6-3 to TRBJ2-1; the D is unclear. Trimming cost V 6 bases and J 7 bases, with 13 bases left between them. CDR1 is MNHEY, CDR2 SVGEGT, per germline. CDR3 length: 13 amino acids. The CDR3 region has the DNA TGTGCCAGCAGCCGAATTAGTGGGAATGAGCAGTTCTTC. The encoded protein is CASSRISGNEQFF.

This clonotype was recorded many times. The chain carries TRBV2 and TRBJ2-5; 7 bases are shared with TRBD1. V gave up 7 bases and J gave up 5 bases; unmatched junction bases: 10. The CDR3 is 14 residues long. Germline CDR1 SNHLY, CDR2 FYNNEI. CDR3 residues: CASTEGAGWETQYF. The CDR3 DNA follows: TGTGCCAGCACTGAGGGGGCAGGTTGGGAGACCCAGTACTTC.

About this clonotype: This may be a read error, as it is one base from a much larger clone. CDR3 residues: CTSSLAEYEQYF. The CDR3 nucleotides read TGTACCAGCAGCTTGGCAGAGTACGAGCAGTACTTC. This chain joins TRBV5-6 and TRBJ2-7, with D unresolved. The CDR3 has 12 amino acids. Per germline, CDR1 SGHDT and CDR2 YYEEEE.

This clonotype was counted many times. The rearrangement links TRBV20-1 to TRBJ2-1, with 9 bases lining up with TRBD1. The CDR3 totals 13 residues. Looked up from germline, CDR1 is DFQATT and CDR2 is SNEGSKA (reference sequence). With 5 bases clipped from V and 7 bases from J, the junction kept 6 bases outside the gene matches. The DNA of the CDR3 is TGCAGTGCTTTCGTACAGGGGGCTAATGAGCAGTTCTTC. Translated: CSAFVQGANEQFF.

The table lists this clonotype with many counts. The rearrangement links TRBV29-1 to TRBJ2-4; tentatively, D is TRBD1 (5 bases). V gave up 7 bases and J gave up 7 bases, with 17 bases separating them. The CDR3 is 13 residues long. The V gene's germline CDR1 is SQVTM and CDR2 ANQGSEA. DNA of the CDR3: TGCAGCGCATGGGGCTCGAATGGGAACATTCAGTACTTC. Amino acid sequence: CSAWGSNGNIQYF.

This clonotype was detected many times. This chain joins TRBV7-9 and TRBJ2-2; 8 nucleotides match TRBD2. Losses at the gene ends were 1 base for V and 3 bases for J; bases not matched to a gene: 10. CDR3 length: 18 residues. Per the germline V gene, CDR1 is SEHNR and CDR2 is FQNEAQ (reference sequence). DNA for the CDR3: TGTGCCAGCAGCTTAGGTCGCCGGGAGGGCGTTGACACCGGGGAGCTGTTTTTT. Its protein is CASSLGRREGVDTGELFF.

Ten or more counts support this clonotype. The chain joins TRBV10-2 to TRBJ1-1; D not resolved. Trimming removed 3 bases from V and 4 bases from J, with 9 bases in between. CDR3 length: 13 amino acids. Germline CDR1 WSHSY, CDR2 SAAADI. This CDR3 reads CASSDLFGTEAFF. The CDR3 nucleotides are TGCGCCAGCAGTGATCTTTTCGGCACTGAAGCTTTCTTT.

This clonotype was recorded many times. The chain carries TRBV19 and TRBJ2-3; maybe TRBD1 (5 bases). Germline CDR1 reads LNHDA; CDR2 reads SQIVND (reference sequence). This CDR3 has 13 residues. The V gene lost 4 bases and the J gene lost 0 bases, with 5 bases spanning the gap. DNA for the CDR3: TGTGCCAGTAGTAGACAGAGCACAGATACGCAGTATTTT. Residues: CASSRQSTDTQYF.

This clonotype was recorded at least ten times. V is TRBV7-9 and J is TRBJ2-5; TRBD1 agrees at 7 bases. Trimming at V came to 5 bases and at J to 6 bases, leaving 12 bases not matched to a gene. The CDR3 has 15 amino acids. Germline V gene lookup returns CDR1 SEHNR and CDR2 FQNEAQ (reference sequence). The CDR3 sequence: CASSTRGPGLQTQYF. DNA of the CDR3: TGTGCCAGCAGCACAAGGGGGCCCGGGTTGCAGACCCAGTACTTC.

This clonotype was recorded at least ten times. J is TRBJ1-4 and V is TRBV19; the D is unclear. The CDR3 is 16 residues long. V shed 3 bases and J shed 6 bases, with 17 bases lying between them. Germline values: CDR1 LNHDA, CDR2 SQIVND (reference sequence). The CDR3 coding sequence is TGTGCCAGTAGTATGGCAACAGTCTATAACCATGAAAAACTGTTTTTT. Translation: CASSMATVYNHEKLFF.

The chain joins TRBV28 to TRBJ1-2; D call uncertain. Per germline, CDR1 MDHEN and CDR2 SYDVKM. This CDR3 has 14 residues. The germline V and J ends were trimmed by 5 bases and 4 bases, with 14 bases remaining between them. Here the CDR3 DNA reads TGTGCCAGCAGTCTCCGATTGCAACCCTATGGCTACACCTTC. Its translation: CASSLRLQPYGYTF.

This chain links TRBV29-1 with TRBJ2-7; unclear D gene. CDR3 size: 11 residues. The germline CDR1 and CDR2 sequences are SQVTM and ANQGSEA. V dropped 4 bases and J dropped 4 bases, with 8 bases sitting between them. The CDR3 bases are TGCAGCGTTGTGTATGATTACGAGCAGTACTTC. Its protein product is CSVVYDYEQYF.

On this clonotype itself: Given the absence of the conserved phenylalanine or tryptophan at the CDR3 end, a read error is likely. This chain joins TRBV4-1 and TRBJ2-2; no firm D call. CDR1 MGHRA and CDR2 YSYEKL come from the germline V gene. This CDR3 is built from 14 residues. The CDR3 DNA reads TGTGCCAGCAGCCCCAGTCAGCGAACCGGGGAGCTGTTTTCT. This translates into CASSPSQRTGELFS.

The chain carries TRBV7-2 and TRBJ2-1; a possible D gene is TRBD2 (6 bases). Looked up from germline, CDR1 is SGHTA and CDR2 is FQGNSA. CDR3 size: 12 residues. V lost 5 bases and J lost 7, with 9 bases in between. The CDR3 here is CASSPLANEQFF. The CDR3 DNA reads TGTGCCAGCAGCCCACTAGCTAATGAGCAGTTCTTC.

DNA of the CDR3: TGCGCCAGCAGCTTGGGAGCCGGACAGGACACCGGGGAGCTGTTTTTT. Translating gives CASSLGAGQDTGELFF. This chain connects TRBV5-1 to TRBJ2-2, with 7 bases matching TRBD1. Germline CDR1 and CDR2: SGHRS and YFSETQ. This CDR3 comprises 16 residues. The junction had 5 bases not matched to a gene; V was cut back by 0 bases and J by 3 bases.

This clonotype was recorded at least ten times. V is TRBV20-1 and J is TRBJ2-7, with 11 bases lining up with TRBD2. Trimming took 0 bases from V and 0 from J; bases not matched to a gene: 1. Germline lookup yields CDR1 DFQATT and CDR2 SNEGSKA (reference sequence). CDR3 length equals 15 residues. The CDR3 DNA is TGCAGTGCTAGAGATAGCGGGAGGGCCTCCTACGAGCAGTACTTC. This sequence encodes CSARDSGRASYEQYF.

This clonotype was picked up many times. The germline gene is not matched at one end of the junction; a read error may be the cause. The chain recombines TRBV7-9 with TRBJ2-7, with D possibly called TRBD1 or TRBD2 (6 bases each). This CDR3 is 13 amino acids long. Germline CDR1 SEHNR, CDR2 FQNEAQ (reference sequence). The CDR3 is CASSLGGGYEQYF. The DNA for the CDR3 is TGTGCCAGCAGTTTAGGAGGGGGCTACGAGCAGTACTTC.

This clonotype was counted at least ten times. The J gene is TRBJ2-3, the V gene TRBV2; no clear D. The CDR3 contains 14 residues. Looked up from germline, CDR1 is SNHLY and CDR2 is FYNNEI. V lost 3 bases and J lost 4, with 11 bases in between. This chain's CDR3 is CASSDGVAPDTQYF. In DNA, the CDR3 is TGTGCCAGCAGTGATGGAGTGGCGCCAGATACGCAGTATTTT.